Below are 11 T cell receptor beta chains sequenced from a single sample in a study of T cells after yellow fever vaccination. MiXCR, applied by TCRdb to the 5' RACE reads, yields one record per CDR3 protein. There are about 27,000 distinct CDR3 sequences in the sample; approximately 4.9% occur only once, and 30% to 45% lies in the top ten. The sequencing here drew on PBMCs, either bulk or a sorted T-cell subset (CD4+, CD8+, memory, or dextramer-sorted; not recorded which), taken on the day of the yellow fever booster vaccination. These receptors originate from a man aged 18 to 35 who received the YFV17D yellow fever vaccine.

This clonotype was recorded a few times. This rearrangement joins TRBV18 to TRBJ2-7; 12 bases are a match to TRBD2. With V trimmed by 2 bases and J by 1 base, 3 bases remained unmatched. The germline gives CDR1 KGHSH, CDR2 LQKENI. This CDR3 region has 16 residues. CDR3: CASSPGGLAGSYEQYV. The CDR3 DNA reads as TGTGCCAGCTCACCAGGTGGACTAGCGGGGTCCTACGAGCAGTACGTC.

This clonotype was recorded once. The chain employs TRBV7-9 and TRBJ2-1, with D unclear. Trimming removed 5 bases at V and 6 bases at J, with 8 bases between. This CDR3 has 12 amino acids. The germline CDR1 and CDR2 sequences are SEHNR and FQNEAQ (reference sequence). This CDR3 reads CASSLGTNEQFF. In DNA, the CDR3 is TGTGCCAGCAGCCTAGGAACCAATGAGCAGTTCTTC.

This clonotype was recorded at least ten times. The J gene is TRBJ2-7, the V gene TRBV6-2 or TRBV6-3, with 9 bases identical to TRBD2. The trim removed 5 bases at V and 3 bases at J, leaving 11 bases unmatched. Germline CDR1 is MNHEY and CDR2 is SVGEGT. CDR3 length: 16 residues. CDR3 protein: CASSKTLAGSVYEQYV. The CDR3 DNA is TGTGCCAGCAGTAAAACTCTAGCGGGGTCGGTCTACGAGCAGTACGTC.

This clonotype was found many times. This sequence joins TRBV5-1 and TRBJ1-6; D gene unclear. Deletions cut 0 bases from V and 8 bases from J, with 6 bases between. The CDR3 consists of 13 residues. CDR1 SGHRS and CDR2 YFSETQ come from the germline V gene. The CDR3 nucleotides read TGCGCCAGCAGCTTGGATACAGATTCACCCCTCCACTTT. Translated: CASSLDTDSPLHF.

V gene TRBV6-2 or TRBV6-3 combines with J gene TRBJ1-2, with D possibly TRBD1 on 5 matching bases. CDR1 and CDR2 (germline): MNHEY, SVGEGT. The CDR3 has 14 amino acids. V was trimmed by 0 bases and J by 7 bases, leaving 12 bases between them. The CDR3 sequence is CASSYSSRVSGYTF. For the CDR3, the DNA is TGTGCCAGCAGTTACTCGTCCAGGGTCAGTGGCTACACCTTC.

In its sample, this clonotype was seen many times. V and J are TRBV29-1 and TRBJ2-1, with 7 bases matching TRBD2. V shed 3 bases, J shed 4 bases, and the junction held 12 bases outside the gene matches. This CDR3 has 16 residues. CDR1 is SQVTM, CDR2 ANQGSEA, per germline. The CDR3 reads CSVDGSSGVSYNEQFF. CDR3 nucleotide sequence: TGCAGCGTTGATGGGTCTAGCGGTGTTAGTTACAATGAGCAGTTCTTC.

This clonotype showed up many times. The rearrangement joins TRBV7-2 to TRBJ2-3; 8 bases map to TRBD2. This CDR3 contains 16 residues. The germline V gene has CDR1 SGHTA and CDR2 FQGNSA. Trimming cost V 1 base and J 0 bases; bases outside gene matches: 3. CDR3 sequence (DNA): TGTGCCAGCAGCTTAGTCGGGGGGGGTAGCACAGATACGCAGTATTTT. It encodes CASSLVGGGSTDTQYF.

This clonotype occurred many times. The gene calls are TRBV20-1 and TRBJ2-3; D remains unclear. Germline V gene sequence: CDR1 DFQATT, CDR2 SNEGSKA (reference sequence). The CDR3 sequence is 14 residues long. Between the trimmed V and J ends, which lost 5 bases and 0 bases, there was a span of 12 bases. The CDR3 region is CSAGPAASTDTQYF. In nucleotides, the CDR3 is TGCAGTGCTGGCCCCGCGGCCAGCACAGATACGCAGTATTTT.

There are many counts of this clonotype. This chain uses TRBV20-1 with TRBJ2-1; D is perhaps TRBD2 (6 bases). The V end was cut by 3 bases, the J end by 2 bases, with 8 bases between. Germline V gene lookup returns CDR1 DFQATT and CDR2 SNEGSKA (reference sequence). The CDR3 loop spans 13 amino acids. CDR3 DNA sequence: TGCAGTGCTAGCGGGGAGGCCTACAATGAGCAGTTCTTC. Its protein product is CSASGEAYNEQFF.

As regards this clonotype: This could be a read error, since a much larger clone is one nucleotide away. This chain joins TRBV12-3 or TRBV12-4 and TRBJ1-2; a weak D match, TRBD1 (5 bases). V shed 6 bases and J shed 0 bases, with 14 bases lying between them. The CDR3 consists of 15 residues. The CDR3 sequence: CASSPRGGANYGYTF. The DNA for the CDR3 is TGTGCCAGCAGCCCGAGGGGCGGAGCTAACTATGGCTACACCTTC.

In this sample, this clonotype turned up many times. The genes are TRBV5-6 and TRBJ1-5; D unresolved. Trimming took off 4 bases at V and 4 bases at J, with 3 bases between the two ends. The CDR3 spans 11 residues. Per germline, CDR1 SGHDT and CDR2 YYEEEE. CDR3 in DNA: TGTGCCAGCAGCGTGAATCAGCCCCAGCATTTT. Amino acids: CASSVNQPQHF.